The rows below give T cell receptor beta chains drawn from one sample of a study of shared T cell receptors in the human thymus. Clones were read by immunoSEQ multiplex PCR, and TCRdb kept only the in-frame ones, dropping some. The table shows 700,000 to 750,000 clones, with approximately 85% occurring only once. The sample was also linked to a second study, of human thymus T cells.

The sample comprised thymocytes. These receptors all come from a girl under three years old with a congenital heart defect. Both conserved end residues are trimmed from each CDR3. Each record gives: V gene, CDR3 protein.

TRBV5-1 ASSGRTGGETQY
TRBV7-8 ASSPDLKGWKKQY
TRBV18 ASSPQPGDDHIQY
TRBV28 ASSRTSDSNYGYT
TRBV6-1 ASSFQGAYGYT
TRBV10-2 ASSEGAGPTNEKLF
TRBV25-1 ASSDPLSDGYEQY
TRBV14 ASSLIRGGWEEKLF
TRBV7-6 ASSLGRLAGVSTDTQY
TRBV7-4 ASSLEQGNGYGYT
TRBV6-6 ASSYSRGTEAF
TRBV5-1 ASSQRPFTGTGGCRAGNTIY
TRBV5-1 ASSPGRQGLYYGYT
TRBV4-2 ASSQDGEQY
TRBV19 ASSVQGPSNQPQH
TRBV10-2 ASNSEGLKRGEEETQY
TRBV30 AWYRVGYT
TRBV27 ASRQGDFVNQPQH
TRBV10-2 ASRQRTTHYGYT
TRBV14 ASMTSGGEGEQF
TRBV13 ASSLLPTTNYGYT
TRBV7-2 ASSLQRYTGRADTIY
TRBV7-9 ASISTSSH
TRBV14 ASSRGRGGLNEQF
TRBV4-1 ASSQESPTGGHNEQF
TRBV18 ASSPLGGNTEAF
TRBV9 ASSFPQRGGFNEQF
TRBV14 ASSQDAGPAGNKSCTEAF
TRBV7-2 ASSLESQSRALGGYT
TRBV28 ASSLWGTGVDQPQH
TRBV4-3 ASSQGEGPMNTEAF
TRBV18 ASSPSQGASNQPQH
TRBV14 ASSQGGTSGGLSGANVLT
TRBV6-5 ASSHRGPTDTQY
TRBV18 ASSPSGVYRWDTQY
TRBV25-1 ASSLTGFGNSGNTIY
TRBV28 ASVSRGARETQY
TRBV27 ASSSNGQGWTGELF
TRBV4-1 ASSQEGVGQGAMNTEAF